This T cell receptor (beta chain) was sequenced during a study of identical twins. The CDR3 runs to 17 residues. Germline CDR1 SGHVS, CDR2 FNYEAQ. The V end lost 5 bases, the J end lost 4 bases, and 21 bases lay between the germline ends. The authors used template switching to add a universal primer site and gave cDNA unique molecular identifiers. From the 5' RACE reads, TCRdb called clonotypes with MiXCR, one entry per CDR3 protein. The repertoire consists of just under 650,000 distinct CDR3 sequences, with just over 7% occurring once and the leading ten covering 1.6%. These same data were also listed under a study on yellow fever vaccine responses in identical twins.

Sequencing used PBMCs. This TCR came from a woman younger than 30 in good health. The chain joins TRBV7-6 to TRBJ2-1; tentatively, D is TRBD2 (5 bases). In DNA form, the CDR3 reads TGTGCCAGCAGCCCTAGAATGAGTGGGAGTTCTTACAATGAGCAGTTCTTC. Amino acids: CASSPRMSGSSYNEQFF.